Below, 25 T cell receptor beta chains from the same sample are listed, as sequenced in a study of blood T cell repertoires in COVID-19 (TCRdb year 2020). The protocol used for the library was the immunoSEQ multiplex PCR assay. This immuneACCESS table, as held by TCRdb, lists in-frame sequences with V and J called but not all clones. Of the missing ones, under half trace to an unresolved V gene in checked studies; the others have no known cause. This sample gives some 270,000 clones in total; 88% of them show up just once. The ten largest clones capture 3.1% of the sample. Sequencing was performed on PBMCs or T cells enriched from blood (not recorded which). These receptors were collected from a woman aged 40 to 50 who had been exposed to COVID-19.

This sequence joins TRBV19 and TRBJ2-3; TRBD1 agrees at 9 bases. The CDR3 is 16 residues long. J gave up 2 bases and V 5 bases, and 8 bases lay outside the gene matches. The germline V gene has CDR1 LNHDA and CDR2 SQIVND (reference sequence). The CDR3 region is CASSPQTGGLTDTQYF. The CDR3 coding sequence is TGTGCCAGTAGTCCCCAGACAGGGGGGCTCACAGATACGCAGTATTTT.

V and J are TRBV5-4 and TRBJ2-3; D remains ambiguous. Between the trimmed V and J ends, which lost 0 bases and 4 bases, there was a span of 12 bases. The CDR3 sequence is 15 residues long. Germline values: CDR1 SGHNT, CDR2 YYREEE (reference sequence). As DNA, the CDR3 is TGTGCCAGCAGCTTGGGGGCGAGTAGGCCAGATACGCAGTATTTT. Its protein product is CASSLGASRPDTQYF. The variable domain in full, with the rest retrieved from reference TRBV5-4 and TRBJ2-3, is ETGVTQSPTHLIKTRGQQVTLRCSSQSGHNTVSWYQQALGQGPQFIFQYYREEENGRGNFPPRFSGLQFPNYSSELNVNALELDDSALYLCASSLGASRPDTQYFGPGTRLTVL.

V gene TRBV7-9 combines with J gene TRBJ1-2; D gene uncertain. The CDR3 has 15 residues. Germline lookup yields CDR1 SEHNR and CDR2 FQNEAQ (reference sequence). V was cut by 0 bases and J by 5 bases, with 13 bases left in between. The CDR3 DNA follows: TGTGCCAGCAGCTTAGCGAGTCGACCGGGGTATGGCTACACCTTC. Its protein is CASSLASRPGYGYTF.

In its sample, this clone was seen once. The J gene is TRBJ2-1, the V gene TRBV29-1; 10 positions match TRBD2. This CDR3 has 15 residues. The germline V gene encodes CDR1 SQVTM and CDR2 ANQGSEA. V gave up 6 bases and J gave up 5 bases; unmatched junction bases: 10. The CDR3 sequence is CSVTGSGGDDNEQFF. The CDR3 DNA follows: TGCAGCGTGACGGGAAGCGGGGGGGACGACAATGAGCAGTTCTTC.

The genes are TRBV28 and TRBJ1-5; possible D gene TRBD1, 5 bases. Germline CDR1 reads MDHEN; CDR2 reads SYDVKM. The V end lost 6 bases, the J end lost 11 bases, and 17 bases lay between the germline ends. This CDR3 has 13 residues. This CDR3 is CASSRRGQEAQHF. CDR3 nucleotide sequence: TGTGCCAGCAGCCGGAGGGGCCAGGAGGCCCAGCATTTT.

This CDR3 is CASSQLTGRDNSPLHF. The DNA of the CDR3 is TGTGCCAGCAGCCAGTTAACAGGTCGAGATAATTCACCCCTCCACTTT. The chain joins TRBV14 to TRBJ1-6, with D maybe TRBD1 (5 bases). The length of the CDR3 is 16 residues. CDR1 SGHDN and CDR2 FVKESK come from the germline V gene. Trimming stripped 3 bases from V and 5 bases from J, with 14 bases between.

The chain employs TRBV6-9 and TRBJ2-7, with TRBD2 identical over 8 bases. The CDR3 runs 15 residues. The germline CDR1 and CDR2 sequences are MNHGY and SVAAGI. V was clipped by 0 bases and J by 5 bases; unmatched bases: 6. CDR3 sequence: CASSYSPTSVHEQYV. The CDR3 coding sequence is TGTGCCAGCAGTTATTCCCCGACTAGCGTCCACGAGCAGTACGTC.

The rearrangement links TRBV6-7 to TRBJ2-2, with 12 bases matching TRBD2. TRBV6-7 is an ORF, with its function uncertain. Trimming took 0 bases from V and 4 from J; bases not matched to a gene: 3. The CDR3 runs to 17 residues. CDR3 nucleotides: TGTGCCAGCAGTTACTCCGGACTAGCGGGAAGCACCGGGGAGCTGTTTTTT. Amino acids: CASSYSGLAGSTGELFF.

This chain joins TRBV18 and TRBJ1-3, with a weak D call TRBD1 (5 bases). In germline, CDR1 is KGHSH, CDR2 LQKENI. V was trimmed by 3 bases and J by 0 bases, leaving 18 bases between them. This CDR3 has 18 amino acids. CDR3 amino acids: CASSPGGPTPSSGNTIYF. In nucleotides, the CDR3 is TGTGCCAGCTCACCGGGGGGTCCTACCCCGAGCTCTGGAAACACCATATATTTT.

The chain joins TRBV19 to TRBJ1-5; D gene ambiguous. Germline V gene data show CDR1 as LNHDA and CDR2 as SQIVND (reference sequence). This CDR3 contains 15 residues. V was shortened by 0 bases and J by 5 bases, with 11 bases between the two germline ends. CDR3 sequence reads: CASSIDQRRYQPQHF. CDR3 in DNA: TGTGCCAGTAGTATAGACCAAAGGAGGTATCAGCCCCAGCATTTT.

The CDR3 loop reads CASSYQVYNEQFF. The CDR3 DNA reads TGTGCCAGCAGTTACCAGGTGTACAATGAGCAGTTCTTC. This chain uses TRBV2 with TRBJ2-1; D is uncertain. CDR1 and CDR2 from the germline V gene are SNHLY and FYNNEI. Trimming removed 5 bases from V and 4 bases from J, with 9 bases in between. The CDR3 extends over 13 amino acids.

The V call is TRBV30, the J call TRBJ2-1; D perhaps matches TRBD2 (5 bases). Between the trimmed V and J ends, which lost 6 bases and 10 bases, there was a span of 16 bases. The CDR3 loop spans 12 amino acids. Germline CDR1 GTSNPN, CDR2 SVGIG (reference sequence). CDR3 coding DNA: TGTGCCTGCAGTCTCCAAGGAGGCGAGCAGTTCTTC. Encoded protein: CACSLQGGEQFF.

This clone has only one observation. This sequence joins TRBV24-1 and TRBJ1-4; 7 positions match TRBD1. The CDR3 is 12 amino acids. The V gene end was trimmed by 2 bases and the J gene end by 13 bases; junction bases not matched to a gene: 3. Germline V gives CDR1 KGHDR, CDR2 SFDVKD. DNA of the CDR3: TGTGCCACCAGTGATTACCGGGACAGACTGTTTTTT. The encoded protein is CATSDYRDRLFF.

This clone was recorded only once. CDR3 loop: CASSEQAVGNQPQHF. Written as DNA, the CDR3 is TGTGCCAGCAGCGAACAGGCAGTCGGCAATCAGCCCCAGCATTTT. The gene calls are TRBV4-2 and TRBJ1-5, with D perhaps matching TRBD1 (5 bases). Germline V CDR1 and CDR2: LGHNA, YNFKEQ. V was cut by 5 bases and J by 2 bases, with 13 bases left in between. The CDR3 has 15 amino acids.

With regard to this clone: Compared with germline, one end of the junction differs, possibly owing to a read error. This chain uses TRBV5-1 with TRBJ2-1, with 12 nucleotides matching TRBD2. CDR1 and CDR2 (germline): SGHRS, YFSETQ. The CDR3 is made up of 15 amino acids. In DNA form, the CDR3 reads TGTGCCAGCAGCTTTGAGCTAGCGGGAGGGAATGAGCAGTTCTTC. Translation: CASSFELAGGNEQFF.

The chain has TRBV3-1 (or the pseudogene TRBV3-2) and TRBJ2-5; 12 bases align to TRBD2. J was trimmed by 7 bases and V by 0 bases; bases with no gene match: 12. CDR1 is LGHDT and CDR2 is YNNKEL in the germline V gene (reference sequence). This CDR3 is built from 18 residues. The CDR3 nucleotides are TGTGCCAGCAGCCAAGACTCAACTAGCGGGAGGACTCGGGGGACCCAGTACTTC. It encodes CASSQDSTSGRTRGTQYF.

The CDR3 is CASARGAGKRETQYF. The CDR3 nucleotides read TGTGCCAGTGCCCGGGGGGCGGGGAAGAGGGAGACCCAGTACTTC. The genes are TRBV6-5 and TRBJ2-5; a possible D gene is TRBD2 (7 bases). Germline values: CDR1 MNHEY, CDR2 SVGAGI. This CDR3 comprises 15 residues. V was cut by 9 bases and J by 5 bases, with 22 bases left in between.

This clone came up once. V and J are TRBV24-1 and TRBJ1-2; 12 nucleotides line up with TRBD1. Germline trimming cut 5 bases from V and 8 bases from J; bases unmatched to any gene: 8. The CDR3 has 15 amino acids. Germline V gene sequence: CDR1 KGHDR, CDR2 SFDVKD. DNA for the CDR3: TGTGCCACCAGTGTCCCGGGACAGGGGGCTCGAGGCTACACCTTC. As protein: CATSVPGQGARGYTF.

This rearrangement joins TRBV2 to TRBJ2-1; tentatively, D is TRBD1 (6 bases). Per germline, CDR1 SNHLY and CDR2 FYNNEI. Trimming pared 2 bases from V and 4 bases from J, leaving 15 bases between. The CDR3 covers 16 residues. DNA for the CDR3: TGTGCCAGCAGTGAACGAGGAATTACAGGGTACAATGAGCAGTTCTTC. Amino acids: CASSERGITGYNEQFF.

V usage is TRBV5-6 and J usage is TRBJ1-1; the match to TRBD1 covers 10 bases. The CDR3 spans 14 residues. Looked up from germline, CDR1 is SGHDT and CDR2 is YYEEEE. Trimming took 0 bases from V and 10 from J; bases not matched to a gene: 6. The CDR3 reads CASSLVRDRGGAFF. CDR3 DNA sequence: TGTGCCAGCAGCTTGGTCCGGGACAGGGGTGGAGCTTTCTTT.

The J gene is TRBJ2-4, the V gene TRBV24-1; 9 positions agree with TRBD1. The CDR3 consists of 15 residues. In germline, CDR1 is KGHDR, CDR2 SFDVKD. The V segment lost 3 bases and the J segment 5 bases; nucleotides outside the gene matches: 4. CDR3 coding DNA: TGTGCCACCAGTGATCCGGGACAGGGCGAAAACATTCAGTACTTC. This encodes CATSDPGQGENIQYF.

The chain uses TRBV7-9 and TRBJ1-2, with 9 positions matching TRBD1. V was pared by 1 base and J by 5 bases, with 2 bases of the junction left unmatched. The CDR3 loop spans 14 amino acids. In germline, CDR1 is SEHNR, CDR2 FQNEAQ (reference sequence). The DNA for the CDR3 is TGTGCCAGCAGCTTAGAAGGACAGGGGTATGGCTACACCTTC. The encoded protein is CASSLEGQGYGYTF. The complete variable domain, with remaining parts taken from reference TRBV7-9 and TRBJ1-2, reads DTGVSQNPRHKITKRGQNVTFRCDPISEHNRLYWYRQTLGQGPEFLTYFQNEAQLEKSRLLSDRFSAERPKGSFSTLEIQRTEQGDSAMYLCASSLEGQGYGYTFGSGTRLTVV.

The chain carries TRBV6-6 and TRBJ2-7; D possibly corresponds to TRBD2 (5 bases). Looked up from germline, CDR1 is MNHNY and CDR2 is SVGAGI (reference sequence). This CDR3 spans 13 amino acids. The V end lost 4 bases, the J end lost 7 bases, and 14 bases lay between the germline ends. The CDR3 region is CASSSKDRREQYV. The CDR3 coding sequence is TGTGCCAGCAGTTCCAAGGATCGGAGGGAGCAGTACGTC.

The CDR3 loop is CASSTQGTDTQYF. In nucleotides, the CDR3 is TGTGCCAGCAGTACACAGGGCACAGATACGCAGTATTTT. V usage is TRBV27 and J usage is TRBJ2-3; the D gene is possibly TRBD1 (5 bases). The CDR3 runs to 13 residues. Germline-derived CDR1 and CDR2 are MNHEY and SMNVEV (reference sequence). V lost 5 bases and J 1 base, leaving 7 bases between the germline ends.

CDR3 protein: CATSRQDRGYGYTF. The CDR3 DNA follows: TGTGCCACCAGCAGACAGGACAGGGGCTATGGCTACACCTTC. V usage is TRBV15 and J usage is TRBJ1-2; 9 nucleotides match TRBD1. Looked up from germline, CDR1 is LNHNV and CDR2 is YYDKDF (reference sequence). After removal of 2 bases from V and 4 bases from J, the junction contained 2 bases not matched to a gene. This CDR3 is 14 amino acids long.